The T cell receptor beta chain under discussion was sequenced for a study of OX40 agonist ivuxolimab in advanced cancers. The data were produced by immunoSEQ multiplex PCR, yet TCRdb's version contains in-frame clones alone and is incomplete. The table shows roughly 38,000 clones, with approximately 80% occurring only once. The CDR3 length is 12 residues. V was trimmed by 3 bases and J by 4 bases, leaving 5 bases between them. CDR1 SGHTA and CDR2 FQGNSA come from the germline V gene. This clone occurred a few times. Sequences were derived from CD4+ or CD8+ T cells sorted from blood, sampled in a trial of the OX40 agonist ivuxolimab. The chain recombines TRBV7-2 with TRBJ2-3; D is unresolved. This TCR came from an adult with an advanced solid tumor such as melanoma, head and neck, liver or kidney cancer. The CDR3 loop is CASSFGADTQYF. CDR3 nucleotide sequence: TGTGCCAGCAGCTTTGGCGCAGATACGCAGTATTTT.